This T cell receptor beta chain stems from a study of sequential checkpoint blockade in melanoma. In germline, CDR1 is SEHNR, CDR2 FQNEAQ (reference sequence). The V gene lost 5 bases and the J gene lost 3 bases, with 19 bases spanning the gap. CDR3 length: 16 residues. Specified treatment: randomized to nivolumab then ipilimumab (arm A) or the reverse (arm B). Method: immunoSEQ multiplex PCR; TCRdb's copy keeps in-frame clones and lacks some. The profile covers around 18,000 clones, with roughly two thirds appearing a single time and approximately 19% taken by the ten largest. The V call is TRBV7-9, the J call TRBJ1-1, with a tentative D call TRBD1 (5 bases). Sequences were derived from CD8+ T cells sorted from blood (inferred from file names), sampled from a patient given nivolumab and ipilimumab in sequence. The source is a human donor with melanoma. The CDR3 here is CASSLRVGGNDTEAFF. The CDR3 nucleotides read TGTGCCAGCAGCCTCCGTGTCGGGGGTAATGACACTGAAGCTTTCTTT.